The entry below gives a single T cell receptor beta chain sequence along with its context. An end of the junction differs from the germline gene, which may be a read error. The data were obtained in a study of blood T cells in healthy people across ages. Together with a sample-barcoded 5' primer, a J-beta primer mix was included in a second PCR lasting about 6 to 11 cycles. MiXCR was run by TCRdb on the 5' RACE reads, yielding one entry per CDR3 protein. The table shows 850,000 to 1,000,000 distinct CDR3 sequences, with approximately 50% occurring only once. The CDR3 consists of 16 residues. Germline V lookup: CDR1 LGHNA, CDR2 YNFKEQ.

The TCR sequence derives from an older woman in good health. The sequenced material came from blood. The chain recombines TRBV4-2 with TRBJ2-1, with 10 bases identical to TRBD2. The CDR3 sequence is CTSSQDIAGGLYEQFF. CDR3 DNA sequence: TGTACCAGCAGCCAAGATATAGCGGGAGGATTGTATGAGCAGTTCTTC.